This entry concerns a single TCR beta chain. Generated by immunoSEQ multiplex PCR, the TCRdb table keeps only in-frame clones and is missing some. The sample has roughly 410,000 clones; over 75% are singletons. Followed longitudinally, the Seattle patients had been enrolled during active infection. The germline V gene has CDR1 MDHEN and CDR2 SYDVKM. Trimming stripped 5 bases from V and 11 bases from J, with 21 bases between. The CDR3 length is 14 residues. The data stem from a study of blood T cell repertoires in COVID-19. Study-wide background: T cells, B-cell-depleted T cells, or PBMCs provided the cDNA or gDNA that served as material.

This clonotype originated in a woman between 35 and 50 years old with COVID-19, enrolled during active disease. V is TRBV28 and J is TRBJ1-1, with D possibly matching TRBD1 (6 bases). Sample: peripheral blood. The DNA for the CDR3 is TGTGCCAGCAGTCGCAACAGGGATGGGCCCACGGCTTTCTTT. This translates into CASSRNRDGPTAFF.